These 18 T cell receptor beta chains came from one sample sequenced in a study of blood T cells in healthy people across ages. Using a J-beta primer mix together with a sample-barcoded 5' primer, a second PCR was run for about 6 to 11 cycles. Each CDR3 protein gets one entry after TCRdb re-called the 5' RACE reads with MiXCR. The sample has roughly 2 million distinct CDR3 sequences, roughly 49% seen once. Sequencing was done on a sample of blood. These receptors all stem from a woman aged 40-49 years in good health.

J is TRBJ1-2 and V is TRBV7-2, with D uncertain. This CDR3 contains 15 residues. V lost 3 bases and J 4 bases, leaving 15 bases between the germline ends. CDR1 is SGHTA, CDR2 FQGNSA, per germline. CDR3 region: CASSLRPDPIYGYTF. The CDR3 DNA reads as TGTGCCAGCAGCTTGAGACCGGACCCTATCTATGGCTACACCTTC.

The rearrangement uses TRBV24-1 and TRBJ2-3; D ambiguous. From germline, CDR1 is KGHDR and CDR2 SFDVKD. This CDR3 comprises 16 residues. Deletions cut 1 base from V and 3 bases from J, with 13 bases between. The CDR3 sequence: CATSDLGSQSTDTQYF. In nucleotides, the CDR3 is TGTGCCACCAGTGATTTAGGCAGTCAAAGTACAGATACGCAGTATTTT.

This chain connects TRBV7-2 to TRBJ2-5, with 8 bases that match TRBD2. The CDR3 is 16 amino acids. Germline CDR1 SGHTA, CDR2 FQGNSA. V was clipped by 6 bases and J by 5 bases; unmatched bases: 14. The CDR3 DNA follows: TGTGCCAGCAGACGAACCGGGACTAGGGGCGGCGAGACCCAGTACTTC. Translated: CASRRTGTRGGETQYF.

The chain joins TRBV7-9 to TRBJ1-6, with D hard to call. The CDR3 runs to 14 residues. Germline V lookup: CDR1 SEHNR, CDR2 FQNEAQ (reference sequence). Between the trimmed V and J ends, which lost 3 bases and 18 bases, there was a span of 21 bases. In DNA form, the CDR3 reads TGTGCCAGCAGCTTTCTGTCTCCTAATTCATCCCCCCACTTT. Translated: CASSFLSPNSSPHF.

Concerning this clonotype: A junction boundary mismatches the germline segment, possibly from a read error. The V gene is TRBV20-1, the J gene TRBJ2-7; D call uncertain. The length of the CDR3 is 9 residues. Germline V gene data show CDR1 as DFQATT and CDR2 as SNEGSKA (reference sequence). The CDR3 is CSASNEQYF. For the CDR3, the DNA is TGCAGTGCCTCCAACGAGCAGTACTTC.

The V gene is TRBV2, the J gene TRBJ1-1; a possible D gene is TRBD1 (6 bases). From germline, CDR1 is SNHLY and CDR2 FYNNEI. This CDR3 region has 12 residues. The V and J ends lost 9 bases and 0 bases respectively, with 8 bases between them. CDR3 nucleotide sequence: TGTGCCAGTCAGGGGATGAACACTGAAGCTTTCTTT. It codes for CASQGMNTEAFF. Using reference TRBV2 and TRBJ1-1 for the parts outside the CDR3, the full variable domain is EPEVTQTPSHQVTQMGQEVILRCVPISNHLYFYWYRQILGQKVEFLVSFYNNEISEKSEIFDDQFSVERPDGSNFTLKIRSTKLEDSAMYFCASQGMNTEAFFGQGTRLTVV.

CDR3 sequence: CASSSNPNEQFF. The CDR3 region has the DNA TGCGCCAGCAGCTCAAACCCCAATGAGCAGTTCTTC. V usage is TRBV5-1 and J usage is TRBJ2-1; D is uncertain. Trimming shortened V by 3 bases and J by 6 bases, and 7 bases separated the two germline ends. The CDR3 loop spans 12 amino acids. CDR1 is SGHRS and CDR2 is YFSETQ in the germline V gene.

The chain's CDR3 is CASSLVGTSHNEQFF. CDR3 in DNA: TGTGCCAGCAGCTTAGTCGGGACTAGTCACAATGAGCAGTTCTTC. This chain joins TRBV7-2 and TRBJ2-1; 8 positions agree with TRBD2. The germline V gene has CDR1 SGHTA and CDR2 FQGNSA. This CDR3 contains 15 residues. Trimming cost V 1 base and J 5 bases; bases outside gene matches: 4.

This clonotype was counted only a few times. J is TRBJ2-3 and V is TRBV13; D not resolved. Germline loops: CDR1 PRHDT, CDR2 FYEKMQ (reference sequence). Between the trimmed V and J ends, which lost 5 bases and 2 bases, there was a span of 14 bases. The CDR3 is 15 residues long. The chain's CDR3 is CASSTRATHTDTQYF. The CDR3 nucleotides are TGTGCCAGCAGCACCCGGGCCACCCACACAGATACGCAGTATTTT.

The chain is built from TRBV29-1 and TRBJ1-1; weak D call: TRBD1 (5 bases). Trimming shortened V by 5 bases and J by 6 bases, and 22 bases separated the two germline ends. The CDR3 consists of 15 residues. Germline loops: CDR1 SQVTM, CDR2 ANQGSEA. The CDR3, as DNA: TGCAGCGTTCGTGACGGGGCCCTCAGGGAGGCTGAAGCTTTCTTT. This sequence encodes CSVRDGALREAEAFF.

This clonotype was seen more than once but under ten times. The chain couples TRBV27 to TRBJ2-3, with D perhaps TRBD1 or TRBD2 (5 bases each). Germline values: CDR1 MNHEY, CDR2 SMNVEV (reference sequence). CDR3 length: 15 residues. Deletions cut 0 bases from V and 2 bases from J, with 9 bases between. CDR3 amino acids: CASSLSGRVTDTQYF. CDR3 coding DNA: TGTGCCAGCAGTTTATCGGGACGGGTCACAGATACGCAGTATTTT.

The chain joins TRBV15 to TRBJ2-1; 8 bases line up with TRBD1. This CDR3 is 13 amino acids long. V dropped 4 bases and J dropped 8; count of bases not matched to a gene: 4. The V gene's germline CDR1 is LNHNV and CDR2 YYDKDF (reference sequence). In DNA, the CDR3 is TGTGCCACCAGCATAGGACAGGGCTATGAGCAGTTCTTC. It codes for CATSIGQGYEQFF.

The chain carries TRBV6-2 or TRBV6-3 and TRBJ2-3, with D perhaps matching TRBD1 (5 bases). Germline loops: CDR1 MNHEY, CDR2 SVGEGT. The CDR3 is made up of 15 amino acids. Between the trimmed V and J ends, which lost 5 bases and 3 bases, there was a span of 15 bases. The CDR3 DNA follows: TGTGCCAGCAGTCGACAGTCTCACAGGACAGATACGCAGTATTTT. Protein product: CASSRQSHRTDTQYF.

This clonotype was seen only a few times. This chain connects TRBV18 to TRBJ1-1, with D possibly matching TRBD1 (5 bases). Looked up from germline, CDR1 is KGHSH and CDR2 is LQKENI. V lost 3 bases to trimming and J lost 1 base, with 9 bases between them. The CDR3 has 14 residues. Here the CDR3 reads CASSPPGTNTEAFF. CDR3 DNA sequence: TGTGCCAGCTCACCTCCAGGGACGAACACTGAAGCTTTCTTT. Together with reference TRBV18 and TRBJ1-1, the CDR3 gives the full variable domain: NAGVMQNPRHLVRRRGQEARLRCSPMKGHSHVYWYRQLPEEGLKFMVYLQKENIIDESGMPKERFSAEFPKEGPSILRIQQVVRGDSAAYFCASSPPGTNTEAFFGQGTRLTVV.

The chain combines TRBV20-1 with TRBJ2-1, with 7 bases identical to TRBD2. This CDR3 is 13 amino acids long. CDR1 and CDR2 from the germline V gene are DFQATT and SNEGSKA (reference sequence). The CDR3 loop is CSETGGSYNEQFF. The CDR3 DNA sequence: TGCAGCGAGACGGGGGGCTCCTACAATGAGCAGTTCTTC.

This chain uses TRBV6-5 with TRBJ2-3; tentative D call: TRBD1 (6 bases). The germline V gene encodes CDR1 MNHEY and CDR2 SVGAGI. Trimming removed 7 bases from V and 2 bases from J, with 16 bases in between. The CDR3 extends over 15 amino acids. The CDR3 DNA reads as TGTGCCAGCACCGACAGGTCATTCTCCACAGATACGCAGTATTTT. The encoded protein is CASTDRSFSTDTQYF.

The table lists this clonotype with a few counts. The J gene is TRBJ2-3, the V gene TRBV6-5, with no clear D. The CDR3 has 14 amino acids. Looked up from germline, CDR1 is MNHEY and CDR2 is SVGAGI. The V end was cut by 0 bases, the J end by 5 bases, with 9 bases between. In nucleotides, the CDR3 is TGTGCCAGCAGTTACTCGATAGCCGGAGATACGCAGTATTTT. This codes for CASSYSIAGDTQYF.

J is TRBJ2-4 and V is TRBV20-1, with TRBD1 identical over 9 bases. V lost 5 bases, J lost 3 bases, and 5 bases stayed unmatched. The germline V gene has CDR1 DFQATT and CDR2 SNEGSKA (reference sequence). The length of the CDR3 is 14 residues. The CDR3 reads CSAPMDRGKNIQYF. CDR3 DNA: TGCAGTGCTCCTATGGACAGGGGCAAAAACATTCAGTACTTC.